Following are 16 T cell receptor beta chains from one sample sequenced in a study of T cells in Graves' hyperthyroidism and ophthalmopathy (dated by TCRdb to between 2019 and 2020). Library generation was performed with multiplex PCR. Sequencing used an Illumina HiSeq 2000. TCR beta CDR3 regions were amplified from RNA transcripts. For the first round of RT-PCR on the TCR CDR3, the HTBI primer set was used together with the Qiagen OneStep RT-PCR kit. TCRdb took the public reads, trimmed them with fastp at Q25, ran MiXCR for clone calling and kept in-frame beta chains. A single entry per CDR3 protein holds the most common genes and DNA from its merged rows. The sample data list around 300,000 distinct CDR3 sequences, and about an eighth of these were observed just once. The ten largest clones add up to 7.9% of the sample. The sequencing input was blood. The receptors derive from a woman in her forties with Graves' hyperthyroidism.

In this sample, this clonotype turned up a few times. The rearrangement joins TRBV2 to TRBJ1-6; 12 bases are shared with TRBD1. Germline CDR1 and CDR2: SNHLY and FYNNEI. With V trimmed by 8 bases and J by 4 bases, 6 bases remained unmatched. The CDR3 has 16 residues. The DNA for the CDR3 is TGTGCCAGCGGGGGACAGGGGGCCCCTTATAATTCACCCCTCCACTTT. Residues: CASGGQGAPYNSPLHF.

This clonotype occurred a few times. The V and J genes are TRBV5-6 and TRBJ1-2; D gene uncertain. V was cut by 4 bases and J by 4 bases, with 17 bases left in between. Germline lookup yields CDR1 SGHDT and CDR2 YYEEEE. The CDR3 sequence is 15 residues long. CDR3 sequence reads: CASSQQNGVLYGYTF. Written as DNA, the CDR3 is TGTGCCAGCAGCCAACAAAACGGGGTTCTCTATGGCTACACCTTC.

This clonotype was picked up many times. This chain joins TRBV7-9 and TRBJ2-7; the match to TRBD2 covers 13 bases. This CDR3 is built from 18 residues. The germline CDR1 and CDR2 sequences are SEHNR and FQNEAQ (reference sequence). The V segment lost 4 bases and the J segment 5 bases; nucleotides outside the gene matches: 14. DNA for the CDR3: TGTGCCAGCAGCTCCGGAGGACTAGCGGGAGTGGATTCTGACGAGCAGTACTTC. As protein: CASSSGGLAGVDSDEQYF. Full variable domain (rest looked up from reference TRBV7-9 and TRBJ2-7): DTGVSQNPRHKITKRGQNVTFRCDPISEHNRLYWYRQTLGQGPEFLTYFQNEAQLEKSRLLSDRFSAERPKGSFSTLEIQRTEQGDSAMYLCASSSGGLAGVDSDEQYFGPGTRLTVT.

The chain links TRBV7-6 to TRBJ1-6, with D possibly TRBD1 on 5 matching bases. V lost 5 bases to trimming and J lost 4 bases, with 18 bases between them. From germline, CDR1 is SGHVS and CDR2 FNYEAQ. This CDR3 region has 17 residues. CDR3 DNA sequence: TGTGCCAGCAGCCTCTCAGGGAACCCGGGATATAATTCACCCCTCCACTTT. Translated, it gives CASSLSGNPGYNSPLHF.

This clonotype was found many times. The rearrangement uses TRBV7-9 and TRBJ2-7; TRBD2 agrees at 10 bases. The CDR3 extends over 13 amino acids. J gave up 7 bases and V 6 bases, and 6 bases lay outside the gene matches. CDR1 and CDR2 (germline): SEHNR, FQNEAQ (reference sequence). This CDR3 is CASSRLAGAEQYF. As DNA, the CDR3 is TGTGCCAGCAGTCGGCTAGCGGGAGCTGAGCAGTACTTC.

The chain is built from TRBV19 and TRBJ2-6, with D uncertain. The CDR3 length is 15 residues. Germline V gives CDR1 LNHDA, CDR2 SQIVND (reference sequence). The V end was cut by 4 bases, the J end by 0 bases, with 7 bases between. As DNA, the CDR3 is TGTGCCAGTAGTACCGTCTCCTCTGGGGCCAACGTCCTGACTTTC. This encodes CASSTVSSGANVLTF.

This clonotype occurred many times. V gene TRBV10-3 combines with J gene TRBJ2-1, with 7 bases matching TRBD1. The CDR3 loop spans 13 amino acids. V was pared by 6 bases and J by 6 bases, with 5 bases of the junction left unmatched. Germline CDR1 reads ENHRY; CDR2 reads SYGVKD. The CDR3 region has the DNA TGTGCCATCAGCCAGGGGGTGAGCAATGAGCAGTTCTTC. Protein sequence: CAISQGVSNEQFF.

This clonotype was counted many times. The chain joins TRBV19 to TRBJ1-1; unclear D gene. This CDR3 has 14 residues. The V end lost 0 bases, the J end lost 3 bases, and 8 bases lay between the germline ends. Germline values: CDR1 LNHDA, CDR2 SQIVND (reference sequence). CDR3: CASSIDLDDTEAFF. CDR3 bases: TGTGCCAGTAGTATAGACTTGGATGACACTGAAGCTTTCTTT.

The table lists this clonotype with many counts. The J gene is TRBJ1-1, the V gene TRBV19; 10 bases are a match to TRBD1. CDR1 LNHDA and CDR2 SQIVND come from the germline V gene (reference sequence). With V trimmed by 6 bases and J by 1 base, 2 bases remained unmatched. This CDR3 spans 14 amino acids. The CDR3 region has the DNA TGTGCCAGTAGGCGACAGGGGGCGAACACTGAAGCTTTCTTT. This encodes CASRRQGANTEAFF.

This clonotype occurred many times. This rearrangement joins TRBV11-2 to TRBJ2-7, with TRBD1 identical over 7 bases. Germline V lookup: CDR1 SGHAT, CDR2 FQNNGV. The CDR3 length is 13 residues. V was clipped by 5 bases and J by 1 base; unmatched bases: 2. This CDR3 is CASSPQGSYEQYF. The CDR3 coding sequence is TGTGCCAGCAGCCCACAGGGGTCCTACGAGCAGTACTTC.

This clonotype was counted at least ten times. The V gene is TRBV5-1, the J gene TRBJ2-7; D is ambiguous. Germline CDR1 is SGHRS and CDR2 is YFSETQ. This CDR3 is 13 amino acids long. V was pared by 2 bases and J by 2 bases, with 8 bases between. CDR3 amino acids: CASSFREPYEQYF. The CDR3 nucleotides are TGCGCCAGCAGCTTCCGAGAACCCTACGAGCAGTACTTC.

This clonotype has just a few counts. This chain connects TRBV10-3 to TRBJ1-1; D not certain. The CDR3 length is 14 residues. From germline, CDR1 is ENHRY and CDR2 SYGVKD. The V end lost 3 bases, the J end lost 0 bases, and 8 bases lay between the germline ends. The CDR3 region is CAISDGPLNTEAFF. As DNA, the CDR3 is TGTGCCATCAGTGATGGACCCTTGAACACTGAAGCTTTCTTT.

For this clonotype: Just one base apart from a much larger clone, this may be a read error. The chain couples TRBV11-2 to TRBJ2-7, with TRBD2 identical over 7 bases. Germline CDR1 and CDR2: SGHAT and FQNNGV. V was pared by 5 bases and J by 6 bases, with 16 bases of the junction left unmatched. CDR3 length equals 16 residues. CDR3 in amino acids: CASSQARNPGRSEQYF. Written as DNA, the CDR3 is TGTGCCAGCAGCCAAGCGAGAAACCCCGGGAGGTCCGAGCAGTACTTC.

There are a few counts of this clonotype. This chain connects TRBV7-9 to TRBJ2-1, with 12 bases that match TRBD1. The ends lost 6 bases at V and 9 bases at J; junction bases unmatched: 9. The germline V gene encodes CDR1 SEHNR and CDR2 FQNEAQ (reference sequence). The CDR3 has 15 amino acids. This CDR3 reads CASSPPGQGAGEQFF. In DNA form, the CDR3 reads TGTGCCAGCAGTCCCCCGGGACAGGGGGCTGGTGAGCAGTTCTTC. Looking up the rest from reference TRBV7-9 and TRBJ2-1 gives the full variable domain: DTGVSQNPRHKITKRGQNVTFRCDPISEHNRLYWYRQTLGQGPEFLTYFQNEAQLEKSRLLSDRFSAERPKGSFSTLEIQRTEQGDSAMYLCASSPPGQGAGEQFFGPGTRLTVL.

This clonotype has only a few counts. The CDR3 protein is CASVGQGGGFGSNQPQHF. CDR3 DNA sequence: TGTGCCAGCGTAGGACAGGGAGGGGGATTTGGTAGCAATCAGCCCCAGCATTTT. The chain carries TRBV2 and TRBJ1-5, with TRBD1 matching over 8 bases. The germline V gene encodes CDR1 SNHLY and CDR2 FYNNEI. With 8 bases clipped from V and 0 bases from J, the junction kept 15 bases outside the gene matches. This CDR3 has 18 amino acids.

This clonotype appeared many times. The V and J genes are TRBV28 and TRBJ1-2; TRBD1 agrees at 8 bases. The ends lost 3 bases at V and 4 bases at J; junction bases unmatched: 10. This CDR3 contains 16 residues. CDR1 and CDR2 (germline): MDHEN, SYDVKM. The CDR3 coding sequence is TGTGCCAGCAGTTTGTTGGGAGGACAGGGTGGCTATGGCTACACCTTC. Protein: CASSLLGGQGGYGYTF.